Below, 12 T cell receptor beta chains from the same sample are listed, as sequenced in a study of regulatory T cells in long-lasting Graves disease. The TCR beta library used iRepertoire HTBI primers with Arm-PCR amplification of CDR3. A single record per CDR3 protein comes from TCRdb applying MiXCR to the multiplex PCR reads. The sample lists a few hundred thousand distinct CDR3 sequences, roughly 13% occurring once. Indicated time point: newly diagnosed GD, antithyroid drugs for less than 3 months. PBMC RNA was the source of the TCR library. This same sample was also taken into another study, of T cells in Graves' hyperthyroidism and ophthalmopathy.

Specimen: peripheral blood mononuclear cells (PBMCs), collected at new diagnosis, from a patient treated with antithyroid drugs. All receptors come from a man in his thirties or forties with Graves disease.

This clonotype was counted many times. This chain joins TRBV20-1 and TRBJ1-2; 7 bases agree with TRBD1. Germline V gene sequence: CDR1 DFQATT, CDR2 SNEGSKA (reference sequence). V trimming: 3 bases; J trimming: 2 bases; junction bases outside the gene matches: 15. The CDR3 consists of 17 residues. This CDR3 reads CSASTSGQAISNYGYTF. The DNA for the CDR3 is TGCAGTGCTAGTACCTCAGGACAGGCTATCTCGAACTATGGCTACACCTTC.

This clonotype was observed many times. This chain connects TRBV2 to TRBJ2-5; D gene uncertain. CDR3 length: 13 amino acids. The V and J ends lost 6 bases and 5 bases respectively, with 13 bases between them. CDR1 is SNHLY, CDR2 FYNNEI, per germline. For the CDR3, the DNA is TGTGCCAGCAGCTACGTCTACCGGGAGACCCAGTACTTC. Its protein product is CASSYVYRETQYF.

This clonotype was observed many times. The chain is built from TRBV2 and TRBJ2-5; D is possibly TRBD1 (6 bases). V gave up 6 bases and J gave up 3 bases, with 14 bases separating them. The CDR3 runs 14 residues. The germline gives CDR1 SNHLY, CDR2 FYNNEI. As DNA, the CDR3 is TGTGCCAGCAGCGATCCCGGGACAAAAGAGACCCAGTACTTC. This sequence encodes CASSDPGTKETQYF.

Many counts were recorded for this clonotype. The chain uses TRBV5-5 and TRBJ2-7, with TRBD2 matching 7 bases. The germline gives CDR1 SGHKS, CDR2 YYEKEE (reference sequence). V lost 4 bases to trimming and J lost 5 bases; unmatched junction nucleotides: 6. The CDR3 totals 13 residues. This CDR3 is CASSRTRNDEQYF. The DNA for the CDR3 is TGTGCCAGCAGCCGGACTAGGAACGACGAGCAGTACTTC.

This clonotype was seen repeatedly, ten times or more. This chain uses TRBV18 with TRBJ1-4; D might be TRBD1 (5 bases). The CDR3 runs 14 residues. Germline V gene lookup returns CDR1 KGHSH and CDR2 LQKENI. Trimming took off 3 bases at V and 4 bases at J, with 9 bases between the two ends. The CDR3: CASSPSGDNEKLFF. The CDR3 DNA follows: TGTGCCAGCTCACCCTCGGGGGATAATGAAAAACTGTTTTTT. Supplemented by reference TRBV18 and TRBJ1-4, the full variable domain reads NAGVMQNPRHLVRRRGQEARLRCSPMKGHSHVYWYRQLPEEGLKFMVYLQKENIIDESGMPKERFSAEFPKEGPSILRIQQVVRGDSAAYFCASSPSGDNEKLFFGSGTQLSVL.

The chain has TRBV5-4 and TRBJ2-1; 7 bases fit TRBD2. The CDR3 is 13 amino acids. The junction had 8 bases not matched to a gene; V was cut back by 4 bases and J by 10 bases. Germline CDR1 reads SGHNT; CDR2 reads YYREEE (reference sequence). The CDR3 loop reads CASSEDRAGEQFF. The CDR3 nucleotides are TGTGCCAGCAGCGAAGACCGAGCGGGGGAGCAGTTCTTC.

This clonotype was observed a handful of times. The gene calls are TRBV4-1 and TRBJ1-1; possibly TRBD1 for D (6 bases). CDR1 is MGHRA, CDR2 YSYEKL, per germline. The CDR3 has 17 amino acids. V was pared by 6 bases and J by 0 bases, with 20 bases between. CDR3 bases: TGCGCCAGCAGGAGAACACAGGGCCCTCGAATGAACACTGAAGCTTTCTTT. This encodes CASRRTQGPRMNTEAFF.

This clonotype occurred many times. The CDR3 spells CATSDLGTSGRVDTQYF. The CDR3 region has the DNA TGTGCCACCAGTGATTTGGGGACTAGCGGGAGAGTGGATACGCAGTATTTT. The genes are TRBV24-1 and TRBJ2-3; 14 bases fit TRBD2. This CDR3 is built from 17 residues. V lost 0 bases to trimming and J lost 6 bases; unmatched junction nucleotides: 4. The germline gives CDR1 KGHDR, CDR2 SFDVKD.

This clonotype was picked up many times. The chain joins TRBV28 to TRBJ2-3; D unresolved. This CDR3 is 13 amino acids long. The germline gives CDR1 MDHEN, CDR2 SYDVKM. The V end was cut by 5 bases, the J end by 5 bases, with 11 bases between. CDR3 protein: CASSLGTEDTQYF. The CDR3 DNA is TGTGCCAGCAGTCTAGGCACAGAAGATACGCAGTATTTT.

This clonotype was found many times. Here the CDR3 DNA reads TGTGCCAGCACGGGACAGGGTTCGAAGCCCCAGCATTTT. It is translated as CASTGQGSKPQHF. The gene calls are TRBV2 and TRBJ1-5; 9 bases fit TRBD1. The V gene's germline CDR1 is SNHLY and CDR2 FYNNEI. With 7 bases clipped from V and 8 bases from J, the junction kept 6 bases outside the gene matches. This CDR3 has 13 residues.

The V call is TRBV6-1, the J call TRBJ2-7, with D possibly matching TRBD2 (6 bases). The V gene lost 7 bases and the J gene lost 9 bases, with 16 bases spanning the gap. This CDR3 is 12 amino acids long. Germline V gene lookup returns CDR1 MNHNS and CDR2 SASEGT. The CDR3 here is CASTPGQGGQYF. The CDR3 nucleotides read TGTGCCAGCACCCCGGGGCAGGGAGGGCAGTACTTC.

This clonotype was found a few times. This chain connects TRBV29-1 to TRBJ2-7; D perhaps matches TRBD2 (6 bases). Germline V gives CDR1 SQVTM, CDR2 ANQGSEA. This CDR3 contains 13 residues. With 5 bases removed from V and 5 bases from J, the gap between germline ends came to 16 bases. This CDR3 reads CSVNTGEAHEQYF. CDR3 nucleotide sequence: TGCAGCGTTAACACGGGGGAGGCTCACGAGCAGTACTTC.